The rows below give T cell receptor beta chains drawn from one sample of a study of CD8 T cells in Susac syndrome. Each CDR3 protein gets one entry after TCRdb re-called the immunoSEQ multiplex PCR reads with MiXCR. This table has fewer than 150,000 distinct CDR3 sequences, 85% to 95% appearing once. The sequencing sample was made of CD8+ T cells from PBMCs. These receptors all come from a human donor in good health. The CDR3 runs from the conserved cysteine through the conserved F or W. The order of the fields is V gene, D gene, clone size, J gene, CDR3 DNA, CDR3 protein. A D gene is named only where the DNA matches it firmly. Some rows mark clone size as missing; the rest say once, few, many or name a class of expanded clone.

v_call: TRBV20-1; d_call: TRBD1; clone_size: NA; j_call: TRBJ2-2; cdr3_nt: TGCAGTGTCCTGGACAGGGTTGACACCGGGGAGCTGTTTTTT; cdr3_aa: CSVLDRVDTGELFF
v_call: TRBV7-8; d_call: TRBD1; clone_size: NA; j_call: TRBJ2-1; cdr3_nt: TGTGCCAGCAGCCTCAGGGCTCTCACAGGGGACAATGAGCAGTTCTTC; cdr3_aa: CASSLRALTGDNEQFF
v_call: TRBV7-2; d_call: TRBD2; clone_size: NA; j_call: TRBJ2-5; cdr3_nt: TGTGCCAGCAGAGCTAGCGGGTGGCAGGAGACCCAGTACTTC; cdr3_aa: CASRASGWQETQYF
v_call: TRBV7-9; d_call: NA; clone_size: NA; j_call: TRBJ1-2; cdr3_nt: TGTGCCAGCAGCTTATCGTTTCGGGGCAACAACTATGGCTACACCTTC; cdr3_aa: CASSLSFRGNNYGYTF
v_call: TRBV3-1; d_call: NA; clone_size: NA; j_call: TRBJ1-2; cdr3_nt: TGTGCCAGCAGCCAATTTCTGCCCGCAGTGGAGTATGGCTACACCTTC; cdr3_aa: CASSQFLPAVEYGYTF
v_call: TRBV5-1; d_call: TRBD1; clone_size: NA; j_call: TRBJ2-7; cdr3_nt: TGCGCCAGCAGCTTGGCTGGGACAGGCTACGAGCAGTACTTC; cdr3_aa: CASSLAGTGYEQYF
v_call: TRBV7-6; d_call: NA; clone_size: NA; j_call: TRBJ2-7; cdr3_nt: TGTGCCAGCAGCCTGACCCGGGGACTGGCCTACGAGCAGTACTTC; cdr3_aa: CASSLTRGLAYEQYF
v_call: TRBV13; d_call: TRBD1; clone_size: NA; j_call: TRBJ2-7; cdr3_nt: TGTGCCAGCAGCTTAGGCGGGACAGGGGACCGCGAGCAGTACTTC; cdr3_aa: CASSLGGTGDREQYF
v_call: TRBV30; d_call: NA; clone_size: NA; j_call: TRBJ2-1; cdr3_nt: TGTGCCTGGAGTGTAATGGTAGCGGAAGAGCAGTTCTTC; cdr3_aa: CAWSVMVAEEQFF
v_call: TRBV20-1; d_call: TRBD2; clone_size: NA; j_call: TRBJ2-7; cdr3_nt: TGCAGTGCTACGGGACTAGGGTTCTACGAGCAGTACTTC; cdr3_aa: CSATGLGFYEQYF
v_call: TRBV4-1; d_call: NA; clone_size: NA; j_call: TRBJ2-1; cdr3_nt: TGCGCCAGCAGCCAAGAGGTGGGCTATGAGCAGTTCTTC; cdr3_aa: CASSQEVGYEQFF
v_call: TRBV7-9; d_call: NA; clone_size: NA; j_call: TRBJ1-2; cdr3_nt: TGTGCCAGCAGCCCAACATTGGGTAAAGACTATGGCTACACCTTC; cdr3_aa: CASSPTLGKDYGYTF
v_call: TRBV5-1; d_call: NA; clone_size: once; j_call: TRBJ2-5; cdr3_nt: TGCGCCAGCACCCGGAGGGGAGAAGAGACCCAGTACTTC; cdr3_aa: CASTRRGEETQYF
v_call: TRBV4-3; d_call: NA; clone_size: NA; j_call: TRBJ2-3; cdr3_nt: TGCGCCAGCAGCTCGCATACTGCAGATACGCAGTATTTT; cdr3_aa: CASSSHTADTQYF
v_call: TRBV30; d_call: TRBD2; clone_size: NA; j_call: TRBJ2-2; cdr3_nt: TGTGCCTGCCCTGAGCGGGAGAACACCGGGGAGCTGTTTTTT; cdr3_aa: CACPERENTGELFF
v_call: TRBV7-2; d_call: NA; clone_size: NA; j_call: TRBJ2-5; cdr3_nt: TGTGCCAGCGTCGGAGAGACCCAGTACTTC; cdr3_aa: CASVGETQYF
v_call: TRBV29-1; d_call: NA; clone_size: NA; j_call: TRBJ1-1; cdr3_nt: TGCAGCCTAATCCGGACAGACTACACTGAAGCTTTCTTT; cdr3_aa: CSLIRTDYTEAFF
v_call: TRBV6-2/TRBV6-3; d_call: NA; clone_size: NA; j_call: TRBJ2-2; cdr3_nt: TGTGCCAGCAGTTACTCGTTCACCGGGGAGCTGTTTTTT; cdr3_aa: CASSYSFTGELFF
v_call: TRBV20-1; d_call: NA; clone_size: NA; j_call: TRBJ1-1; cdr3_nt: TGCAGTGCTCCTTCCCGGGGACCGAACACTGAAGCTTTCTTT; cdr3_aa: CSAPSRGPNTEAFF
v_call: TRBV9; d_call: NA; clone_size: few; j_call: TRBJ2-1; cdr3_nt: TGTGCCAGCAGCGCTAGCGCCGTGGGCTACAATGAGCAGTTCTTC; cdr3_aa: CASSASAVGYNEQFF
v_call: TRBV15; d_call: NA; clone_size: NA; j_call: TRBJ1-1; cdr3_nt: TGTGCCACCAGCAGAGGGCACGCAGAAGCTTTCTTT; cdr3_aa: CATSRGHAEAFF
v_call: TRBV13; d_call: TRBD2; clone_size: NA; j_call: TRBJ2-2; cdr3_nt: TGTGCCAGCAGTCGAAGCGGGACCACCGGGGAGCTGTTTTTT; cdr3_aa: CASSRSGTTGELFF
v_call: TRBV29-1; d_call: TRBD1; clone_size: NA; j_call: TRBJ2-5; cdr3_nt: TGCAGCGTTTGGCAGGGGGCGGGAGAGACCCAGTACTTC; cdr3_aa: CSVWQGAGETQYF
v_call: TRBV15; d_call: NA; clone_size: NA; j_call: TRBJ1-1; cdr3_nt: TGTGCCACCAGCAGCCTCGGGGGGGGCAAAGCTTTCTTT; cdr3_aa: CATSSLGGGKAFF
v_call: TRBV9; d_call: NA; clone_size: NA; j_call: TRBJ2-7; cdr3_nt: TGTGCCAGCAGCGCCCAGCCTTCGGATAGGGAGCAGTACTTC; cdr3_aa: CASSAQPSDREQYF
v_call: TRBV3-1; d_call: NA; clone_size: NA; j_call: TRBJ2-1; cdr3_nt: TGTGCCAGCAGCCAAGGTGCCTACAATGAGCGTTTCTTC; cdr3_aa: CASSQGAYNERFF
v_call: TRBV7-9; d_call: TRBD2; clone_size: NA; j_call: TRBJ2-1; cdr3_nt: TGTGCCAGCAGCTTTTCGGCTAGCGGAGGAAGCTCCTACAATGAGCAGTTCTTC; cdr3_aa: CASSFSASGGSSYNEQFF
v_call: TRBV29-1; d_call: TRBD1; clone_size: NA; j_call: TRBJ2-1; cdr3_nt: TGCAGCGTTTTACAGGGGCCCGAGCAGTTCTTC; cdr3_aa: CSVLQGPEQFF
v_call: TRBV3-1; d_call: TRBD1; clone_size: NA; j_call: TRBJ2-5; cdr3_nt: TGTGCCAGCAGCCGGGGACAGGGGTTCGGTATAGAGACCCAGTACTTC; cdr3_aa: CASSRGQGFGIETQYF
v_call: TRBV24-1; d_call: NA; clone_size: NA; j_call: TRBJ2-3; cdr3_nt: TGTGCCACCAGCGGGCTAAACACAGATACGCAGTATTTT; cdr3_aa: CATSGLNTDTQYF
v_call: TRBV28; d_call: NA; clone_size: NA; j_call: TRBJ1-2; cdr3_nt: TGTGCCAGCAGTTTTCGGCCAGATGGCTACACCTTC; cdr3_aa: CASSFRPDGYTF
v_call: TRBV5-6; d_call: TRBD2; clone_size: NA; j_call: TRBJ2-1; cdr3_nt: TGTGCCAGCAGCTTGGAAGGACTAGCGGTATACAATGAGCAGTTCTTC; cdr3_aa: CASSLEGLAVYNEQFF
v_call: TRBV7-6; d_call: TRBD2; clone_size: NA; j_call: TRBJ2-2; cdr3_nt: TGTGCCAGCAGCTCATTAGCGGGAGGATTAAGCGGGGAGCTGTTTTTT; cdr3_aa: CASSSLAGGLSGELFF
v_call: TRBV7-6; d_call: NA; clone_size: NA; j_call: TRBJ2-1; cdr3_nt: TGTGCCAGCAGCTTGCTAGCTTACAATGAGCAGTTCTTC; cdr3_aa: CASSLLAYNEQFF